This T cell receptor (beta chain) emerged from a study of Graves' ophthalmopathy and Graves' hyperthyroidism. Findings and caveats of the study: The majority of expanded thyroid clonotypes above 0.001 frequency also occurred in blood. For predicting ophthalmopathy progression, the model had about 64% sensitivity and approximately 72% specificity.

This clonotype was counted ten times or more. Its target is not known. It was on clinical symptoms, serum thyroxine, TRAb, thyroid ultrasound and orbital computed tomography that diagnosis relied. CDR3 length: 13 residues. Germline lookup yields CDR1 SQVTM and CDR2 ANQGSEA. V was shortened by 3 bases and J by 7 bases, with 15 bases between the two germline ends. The study amplified TCR beta CDR3 regions using RNA transcripts. After a first-round RT-PCR with HTBI primers, a second-round multiplex PCR was run. Each CDR3 protein is one row after TCRdb ran MiXCR on the multiplex PCR reads. The table records more than 1,000,000 distinct CDR3 sequences, about 38% of them present only once.

This TCR derives from an adult man with Graves' hyperthyroidism. Specimen: peripheral blood or thyroid tissue (not recorded which). The rearrangement joins TRBV29-1 to TRBJ1-2; possibly TRBD1 for D (6 bases). The CDR3 region has the DNA TGCAGCGTTGAGTCGGGCAGGGGTTCTGGCTACACCTTC. Translating gives CSVESGRGSGYTF.